The rows below give T cell receptor beta chains drawn from one sample of a study of circulating and synovial CD4+ cells in juvenile arthritis. The protocol was immunoSEQ multiplex PCR, while the TCRdb copy is restricted to in-frame clones and leaves out a portion. This table holds some 16,000 clones, under 95% found once. The sequencing input was CD4+ T cells from blood. These receptor sequences come from a human donor with juvenile idiopathic arthritis. CDR3s include the opening cysteine and the closing phenylalanine or tryptophan. A D gene is named only where the DNA matches it firmly. Where a row states a size, it is once, few, many or the class of an expanded clone; other rows omit it.

j_call d_call cdr3_length clone_size v_call cdr3_nt cdr3_aa
TRBJ2-5 NA 16 few TRBV4-2 TGTGCCAGCAGCCAAGACCGAGCGGCTATCCAAGAGACCCAGTACTTC CASSQDRAAIQETQYF
TRBJ2-7 TRBD2 15 NA TRBV2 TGTGCCAGCAGTGAGGAGCGGGACCCCTCCTACGAGCAGTACTTC CASSEERDPSYEQYF
TRBJ1-1 NA 14 NA TRBV7-2 TGTGCCAGCAGCCAAACAGGTCTTGGGGCTGAAGCTTTCTTT CASSQTGLGAEAFF
TRBJ2-2 TRBD2 15 NA TRBV5-1 TGCGCCAGTGGGACTAGCGACTGGAACACCGGGGAGCTGTTTTTT CASGTSDWNTGELFF
TRBJ2-1 NA 15 NA TRBV7-9 TGTGCCAGCAGCTTCCTAGGGAGCTCCTACAATGAGCAGTTCTTC CASSFLGSSYNEQFF
TRBJ1-2 NA 14 NA TRBV10-3 TGTGCCATCAGTGTTCTCGCCGCGGGGGATGGCTACACCTTC CAISVLAAGDGYTF
TRBJ1-2 NA 14 NA TRBV6-5 TGTGCCAGCAGTTACTCTGGTCGGGAGGGTGGCTACACCTTC CASSYSGREGGYTF
TRBJ1-1 NA 15 NA TRBV7-2 TGTGCCAGCAGCTTAGGCGACAGACCGAACACTGAAGCTTTCTTT CASSLGDRPNTEAFF
TRBJ2-5 NA 14 NA TRBV5-5 TGTGCCAGCAGCTTGGCCGCCTCTCGGGAGACCCAGTACTTC CASSLAASRETQYF
TRBJ1-3 NA 12 few TRBV7-8 TGTGCCAGCAGCTTAACAGCAAACACCATATATTTT CASSLTANTIYF
TRBJ2-5 TRBD2 15 NA TRBV7-2 TGTGCCAGCAGCTTATCTAGCGGGGCCCAAGAGACCCAGTACTTC CASSLSSGAQETQYF
TRBJ2-7 NA 12 NA TRBV2 TGTGCCAGCAACCAGGGCTCCTACGAGCAGTACTTC CASNQGSYEQYF
TRBJ2-2 NA 14 once TRBV29-1 TGCAGCGCTTACAAAATGACTGATACCGGGGAGCTGTTTTTT CSAYKMTDTGELFF
TRBJ2-3 NA 14 NA TRBV5-4 TGTGCCAGCAGCTTGTCCTATTACACAGATACGCAGTATTTT CASSLSYYTDTQYF
TRBJ2-7 NA 12 NA TRBV7-2 TGTGCCAGCAGCTTAGTAGAGTACGAGCAGTACTTC CASSLVEYEQYF
TRBJ2-6 NA 20 NA TRBV7-3 TGTGCCAGCAGCTTACGGTCTACCCCAGGTATTAGTTCTGGGGCCAACGTCCTGACTTTC CASSLRSTPGISSGANVLTF
TRBJ2-5 NA 13 NA TRBV7-2 TGTGCCAGCAGCGGGAGTAGTAGGGAGACCCAGTACTTC CASSGSSRETQYF
TRBJ2-3 TRBD2 14 NA TRBV28 TGTGCCAGCAGCTCGGGACTAGGCATAGATACGCAGTATTTT CASSSGLGIDTQYF
TRBJ2-2 TRBD2 17 NA TRBV5-4 TGTGCCAGCAGTGGCGGCGGCGGGAGGTCGAACACCGGGGAGCTGTTTTTT CASSGGGGRSNTGELFF
TRBJ2-5 NA 12 NA TRBV2 TGTGCCAGCAGGTTGGGGCTAGAGACCCAGTACTTC CASRLGLETQYF
TRBJ2-7 NA 13 NA TRBV5-1 TGCGCCAGCAGCTTGGTTATCGGGAACGAGCAGTACTTC CASSLVIGNEQYF
TRBJ2-2 TRBD2 16 NA TRBV5-1 TGCGCCAGCAGCAAACTAGCGGGAGGGCAGACCGGGGAGCTGTTTTTT CASSKLAGGQTGELFF
TRBJ2-1 TRBD2 14 NA TRBV18 TGTGCCAGCTCACCTGAGACTAGCGGGAGTTCGCAGTTCTTC CASSPETSGSSQFF
TRBJ2-5 NA 15 NA TRBV5-4 TGTGCCAGCAGCCTACAACCCGACGCTAGGGAGACCCAGTACTTC CASSLQPDARETQYF
TRBJ2-1 TRBD2 18 NA TRBV7-8 TGTGCCAGCAGCCGCTGGGCTAGCGGGATAAAAACCTTCAATGAGCAGTTCTTC CASSRWASGIKTFNEQFF
TRBJ2-1 NA 13 NA TRBV7-3 TGTGCCAGCAGCTTATCCTCAGAGGGTGAGCAGTTCTTC CASSLSSEGEQFF
TRBJ2-3 TRBD2 13 NA TRBV9 TGTGCCAGCGGGGGACTAGCTACAGATACGCAGTATTTT CASGGLATDTQYF